One and the same sample provided the 5 T cell receptor beta chains below, sequenced in a study of blood T cell repertoires in COVID-19. Data came from immunoSEQ multiplex PCR; TCRdb stores just in-frame clones and leaves some out. In the table there are tens of thousands of clones, 65% to 85% of which are singletons. The sample consisted of peripheral blood. These receptors came from a man between 65 and 79 years old with acute or convalescent COVID-19.

This rearrangement joins TRBV30 to TRBJ1-5; 7 nucleotides line up with TRBD1. The V and J ends lost 2 bases and 6 bases, in that order; junction bases with no gene match: 10. Germline V gene data show CDR1 as GTSNPN and CDR2 as SVGIG (reference sequence). The CDR3 loop spans 15 amino acids. The DNA of the CDR3 is TGTGCCTGGAGTTTAGGGACAGAGATAGGTCAGCCCCAGCATTTT. This translates into CAWSLGTEIGQPQHF. The complete variable domain, with remaining parts taken from reference TRBV30 and TRBJ1-5, reads SQTIHQWPATLVQPVGSPLSLECTVEGTSNPNLYWYRQAAGRGLQLLFYSVGIGQISSEVPQNLSASRPQDRQFILSSKKLLLSDSGFYLCAWSLGTEIGQPQHFGDGTRLSIL.

The CDR3, as DNA: TGTGCCAGCAGCTTAGGTTTAGCGGGGGTGCAAGAGACCCAGTACTTC. Protein product: CASSLGLAGVQETQYF. The rearrangement uses TRBV7-6 and TRBJ2-5; 9 bases agree with TRBD2. The CDR3 is 16 residues long. The germline V gene has CDR1 SGHVS and CDR2 FNYEAQ. V lost 1 base and J lost 2; bases outside the gene matches: 5.

The CDR3 sequence is CASSIRTGRTDTQYF. The CDR3, as DNA: TGTGCCAGCAGTATCCGGACAGGCCGCACAGATACGCAGTATTTT. The V call is TRBV6-2 or TRBV6-3, the J call TRBJ2-3; 7 bases fit TRBD1. Trimming at V came to 5 bases and at J to 1 base, leaving 6 bases not matched to a gene. The CDR3 length is 15 residues. CDR1 is MNHEY and CDR2 is SVGEGT in the germline V gene.

This clone was seen a few times. This chain uses TRBV9 with TRBJ2-3; unclear D gene. Germline V CDR1 and CDR2: SGDLS, YYNGEE. The CDR3 runs 12 residues. Between the trimmed V and J ends, which lost 5 bases and 2 bases, there was a span of 6 bases. The CDR3 region is CASSKYTDTQYF. The DNA for the CDR3 is TGTGCCAGCAGTAAATACACAGATACGCAGTATTTT.

The rearrangement uses TRBV7-6 and TRBJ1-3; unclear D gene. The length of the CDR3 is 13 residues. Germline lookup yields CDR1 SGHVS and CDR2 FNYEAQ. The ends were cut back, 5 bases at V and 4 bases at J, with 9 bases in the middle. Here the CDR3 DNA reads TGTGCCAGCAGCGCGTCAAGAGGAAACACCATATATTTT. Its translation is CASSASRGNTIYF. The whole variable domain, filled in from reference TRBV7-6 and TRBJ1-3, reads GAGVSQSPRYKVTKRGQDVALRCDPISGHVSLYWYRQALGQGPEFLTYFNYEAQQDKSGLPNDRFSAERPEGSISTLTIQRTEQRDSAMYRCASSASRGNTIYFGEGSWLTVV.